This record looks at one T cell receptor (beta chain) sequence and its context. The authors amplified TCR beta CDR3 regions from RNA transcripts. HTBI-primed first-round RT-PCR preceded second-round multiplex PCR. In TCRdb, the multiplex PCR reads were re-called with MiXCR into one record per CDR3 protein. Altogether roughly 410,000 distinct CDR3 sequences are present, 15% being singletons, with the ten largest covering roughly 7%. This entry is derived from a study of Graves' ophthalmopathy and Graves' hyperthyroidism. The V end lost 4 bases, the J end lost 3 bases, and 15 bases lay between the germline ends. This CDR3 contains 14 residues. Germline values: CDR1 DFQATT, CDR2 SNEGSKA (reference sequence).

Sequencing was done on a sample of peripheral blood. The V call is TRBV20-1, the J call TRBJ1-1; the D gene is possibly TRBD1 (6 bases). This sequence originates from a woman between 18 and 29 years old with stable Graves' hyperthyroidism. The CDR3 nucleotides read TGCAGTGCTAAATCGTCGGGGGCCCACACTGAAGCTTTCTTT. This gives the protein CSAKSSGAHTEAFF.